Listed below are T cell receptor beta chains from one sample, sequenced in a study of blood T cell repertoires in COVID-19. Profiled with immunoSEQ multiplex PCR; TCRdb holds only in-frame clones, not every one. This table has 100,000 to 150,000 clones, about 88% appearing once. Sequencing was performed on peripheral blood. These receptors were taken from a woman older than 75 with acute or convalescent COVID-19. The CDR3 runs from the conserved cysteine through the conserved F or W. A D gene is named only where the DNA matches it firmly. The size entry is marked missing in some rows and otherwise reads once, few, many or a size class.

d_gene: TRBD2; abundance: -; j_gene: TRBJ2-3; v_gene: TRBV4-1; CDR3aa: CASSQMSPGLAVGWGTDTQYF; CDR3nt: TGCGCCAGCAGCCAGATGTCTCCGGGACTAGCGGTGGGATGGGGCACAGATACGCAGTATTTT
d_gene: -; abundance: -; j_gene: TRBJ1-1; v_gene: TRBV6-5; CDR3aa: CASSKGVTEAFF; CDR3nt: TGTGCCAGCTCTAAGGGGGTTACTGAAGCTTTCTTT
d_gene: TRBD1; abundance: -; j_gene: TRBJ1-4; v_gene: TRBV3-1/TRBV3-2; CDR3aa: CASSPGQGQYEKLFF; CDR3nt: TGTGCCAGCAGCCCTGGACAGGGGCAGTATGAAAAACTGTTTTTT
d_gene: -; abundance: -; j_gene: TRBJ1-2; v_gene: TRBV28; CDR3aa: CASMGGTYGYTF; CDR3nt: TGTGCCAGCATGGGGGGGACCTATGGCTACACCTTC
d_gene: -; abundance: -; j_gene: TRBJ2-1; v_gene: TRBV7-3; CDR3aa: CASSLERSNEQFF; CDR3nt: TGTGCCAGCAGCTTAGAGCGGTCCAATGAGCAGTTCTTC
d_gene: TRBD1; abundance: -; j_gene: TRBJ2-5; v_gene: TRBV10-3; CDR3aa: CAIGTGSETQYF; CDR3nt: TGTGCCATCGGGACAGGAAGTGAGACCCAGTACTTC
d_gene: -; abundance: -; j_gene: TRBJ1-2; v_gene: TRBV19; CDR3aa: CASSDRGHRKGGYTF; CDR3nt: TGTGCCAGTAGTGACCGGGGACACCGGAAGGGTGGCTACACCTTC
d_gene: -; abundance: -; j_gene: TRBJ2-5; v_gene: TRBV7-6; CDR3aa: CASSLEAGSQYF; CDR3nt: TGTGCCAGCAGCTTAGAGGCAGGGTCCCAGTACTTC
d_gene: -; abundance: -; j_gene: TRBJ2-5; v_gene: TRBV6-5; CDR3aa: CASSYVGSQETQYF; CDR3nt: TGTGCCAGCAGTTACGTTGGTAGCCAAGAGACCCAGTACTTC
d_gene: TRBD2; abundance: -; j_gene: TRBJ2-2; v_gene: TRBV29-1; CDR3aa: CSVGGSGGRNTGELFF; CDR3nt: TGCAGCGTTGGGGGTAGCGGGGGACGGAACACCGGGGAGCTGTTTTTT
d_gene: TRBD2; abundance: -; j_gene: TRBJ2-3; v_gene: TRBV4-1; CDR3aa: CASSPGGGTDTQYF; CDR3nt: TGCGCCAGCAGCCCGGGGGGAGGTACAGATACGCAGTATTTT
d_gene: TRBD1; abundance: -; j_gene: TRBJ2-2; v_gene: TRBV10-3; CDR3aa: CAISELRDRGPGELFF; CDR3nt: TGTGCCATCAGTGAGCTTCGGGACAGGGGGCCCGGGGAGCTGTTTTTT
d_gene: TRBD1; abundance: -; j_gene: TRBJ1-2; v_gene: TRBV5-1; CDR3aa: CASSWEGQGEGYTF; CDR3nt: TGCGCCAGCAGCTGGGAAGGACAGGGGGAGGGCTACACCTTC
d_gene: TRBD2; abundance: -; j_gene: TRBJ2-3; v_gene: TRBV18; CDR3aa: CASSPRLAGGADTQYF; CDR3nt: TGTGCCAGCTCACCGAGACTAGCGGGAGGGGCAGATACGCAGTATTTT
d_gene: -; abundance: -; j_gene: TRBJ2-7; v_gene: TRBV6-2/TRBV6-3; CDR3aa: CASSRLSYEQYF; CDR3nt: TGTGCCAGCAGTCGACTCTCCTACGAGCAGTACTTC
d_gene: -; abundance: once; j_gene: TRBJ2-7; v_gene: TRBV5-6; CDR3aa: CASSFGGRGSYEQYF; CDR3nt: TGTGCCAGCAGCTTTGGCGGACGGGGCTCCTACGAGCAGTACTTC
d_gene: -; abundance: -; j_gene: TRBJ2-7; v_gene: TRBV3-1/TRBV3-2; CDR3aa: CASSQYYEQYF; CDR3nt: TGTGCCAGCAGCCAATACTACGAGCAGTACTTC
d_gene: -; abundance: -; j_gene: TRBJ1-4; v_gene: TRBV10-3; CDR3aa: CAIRGGETNEKLFF; CDR3nt: TGTGCCATCAGGGGCGGGGAGACTAATGAAAAACTGTTTTTT
d_gene: -; abundance: -; j_gene: TRBJ1-1; v_gene: TRBV12-3/TRBV12-4; CDR3aa: CASSFGMAEAFF; CDR3nt: TGTGCCAGCAGTTTCGGTATGGCTGAAGCTTTCTTT
d_gene: TRBD1; abundance: -; j_gene: TRBJ1-5; v_gene: TRBV7-2; CDR3aa: CASSFRTGLNQPQHF; CDR3nt: TGTGCCAGCAGCTTCCGGACAGGCCTCAATCAGCCCCAGCATTTT
d_gene: -; abundance: -; j_gene: TRBJ2-3; v_gene: TRBV29-1; CDR3aa: CSVKGGLAGSTDTQYF; CDR3nt: TGCAGCGTTAAGGGCGGGCTAGCTGGGTCCACAGATACGCAGTATTTT
d_gene: -; abundance: -; j_gene: TRBJ1-2; v_gene: TRBV4-1; CDR3aa: CASSQERAQAAYGYTF; CDR3nt: TGCGCCAGCAGCCAAGAAAGAGCACAGGCAGCCTATGGCTACACCTTC
d_gene: -; abundance: once; j_gene: TRBJ2-1; v_gene: TRBV6-5; CDR3aa: CASVPRGYNEQFF; CDR3nt: TGTGCCAGCGTTCCCCGGGGTTACAATGAGCAGTTCTTC
d_gene: -; abundance: -; j_gene: TRBJ2-2; v_gene: TRBV9; CDR3aa: CASSVLASANTGELFF; CDR3nt: TGTGCCAGCAGCGTCCTAGCGAGCGCGAACACCGGGGAGCTGTTTTTT
d_gene: TRBD1; abundance: -; j_gene: TRBJ1-2; v_gene: TRBV6-5; CDR3aa: CASSSGTGGNYGYTF; CDR3nt: TGTGCCAGCAGTTCCGGGACAGGGGGTAACTATGGCTACACCTTC
d_gene: TRBD2; abundance: few; j_gene: TRBJ2-1; v_gene: TRBV27; CDR3aa: CASSFRLAGGVYNEQFF; CDR3nt: TGTGCCAGCAGTTTTAGACTAGCGGGAGGAGTGTACAATGAGCAGTTCTTC
d_gene: -; abundance: few; j_gene: TRBJ1-2; v_gene: TRBV12-3/TRBV12-4; CDR3aa: CASARGVGYTF; CDR3nt: TGTGCCAGCGCCCGCGGGGTTGGCTACACCTTC
d_gene: -; abundance: -; j_gene: TRBJ1-2; v_gene: TRBV7-9; CDR3aa: CASSPESDGSTYGYTF; CDR3nt: TGTGCCAGCAGCCCAGAAAGCGATGGGTCTACCTATGGCTACACCTTC
d_gene: -; abundance: -; j_gene: TRBJ2-2; v_gene: TRBV11-2; CDR3aa: CASSLFSFYTGELFF; CDR3nt: TGTGCCAGCAGCCTATTTAGCTTTTACACCGGGGAGCTGTTTTTT
d_gene: -; abundance: -; j_gene: TRBJ1-2; v_gene: TRBV5-5; CDR3aa: CASSLERADPGYTF; CDR3nt: TGTGCCAGCAGCTTGGAGCGGGCCGACCCTGGCTACACCTTC
d_gene: -; abundance: -; j_gene: TRBJ1-2; v_gene: TRBV9; CDR3aa: CASSVALDQGSNYGYTF; CDR3nt: TGTGCCAGCAGCGTAGCCTTGGACCAGGGCAGTAACTATGGCTACACCTTC
d_gene: -; abundance: -; j_gene: TRBJ1-2; v_gene: TRBV19; CDR3aa: CASSYLDRNYGYTF; CDR3nt: TGTGCCAGTAGCTATTTGGACAGAAACTATGGCTACACCTTC
d_gene: -; abundance: few; j_gene: TRBJ1-3; v_gene: TRBV19; CDR3aa: CASSTTGDSGNTIYF; CDR3nt: TGTGCCAGTAGTACGACAGGTGACTCTGGAAACACCATATATTTT
d_gene: -; abundance: -; j_gene: TRBJ1-4; v_gene: TRBV5-1; CDR3aa: CASSPLGLGGTEKLFF; CDR3nt: TGCGCCAGCAGCCCCCTAGGTTTGGGGGGTACTGAAAAACTGTTTTTT
d_gene: -; abundance: -; j_gene: TRBJ1-2; v_gene: TRBV7-9; CDR3aa: CASSLASTGFGYTF; CDR3nt: TGTGCCAGCAGCTTAGCTTCAACAGGGTTCGGCTACACCTTC
d_gene: -; abundance: -; j_gene: TRBJ2-1; v_gene: TRBV5-6; CDR3aa: CASSQGLLGSEQFF; CDR3nt: TGTGCCAGCAGCCAGGGTCTCCTGGGAAGTGAGCAGTTCTTC
d_gene: -; abundance: -; j_gene: TRBJ2-6; v_gene: TRBV7-2; CDR3aa: CASSLGLGANVLTF; CDR3nt: TGTGCCAGCAGCTTAGGTTTAGGGGCCAACGTCCTGACTTTC
d_gene: TRBD2; abundance: few; j_gene: TRBJ2-3; v_gene: TRBV3-1/TRBV3-2; CDR3aa: CASSQTSGSPTSTDTQYF; CDR3nt: TGTGCCAGCAGCCAAACTAGCGGGAGCCCTACTAGCACAGATACGCAGTATTTT
d_gene: TRBD2; abundance: -; j_gene: TRBJ2-7; v_gene: TRBV28; CDR3aa: CASRYDYRLAARSEQYF; CDR3nt: TGTGCCAGCAGATATGACTATAGGCTAGCGGCCCGTTCCGAGCAGTACTTC
d_gene: -; abundance: -; j_gene: TRBJ2-3; v_gene: TRBV19; CDR3aa: CASSIRGGGLGDHTDTQYF; CDR3nt: TGTGCCAGTAGTATAAGGGGCGGGGGCCTTGGAGACCACACAGATACGCAGTATTTT
d_gene: TRBD2; abundance: -; j_gene: TRBJ2-3; v_gene: TRBV11-2; CDR3aa: CASSLVGGGPTDTQYF; CDR3nt: TGTGCCAGCAGCTTAGTTGGGGGAGGGCCGACAGATACGCAGTATTTT
d_gene: TRBD1; abundance: -; j_gene: TRBJ2-7; v_gene: TRBV6-5; CDR3aa: CASSWSQGAYEQYF; CDR3nt: TGTGCCAGCAGTTGGAGCCAGGGGGCTTACGAGCAGTACTTC
d_gene: -; abundance: -; j_gene: TRBJ1-1; v_gene: TRBV5-1; CDR3aa: CASSLAGENTEAFF; CDR3nt: TGCGCCAGCAGCTTGGCAGGGGAGAACACTGAAGCTTTCTTT
d_gene: -; abundance: -; j_gene: TRBJ2-1; v_gene: TRBV7-2; CDR3aa: CASSPRGTRSYNEQFF; CDR3nt: TGTGCCAGCAGCCCCCGGGGGACTCGCTCCTACAATGAGCAGTTCTTC
d_gene: TRBD2; abundance: -; j_gene: TRBJ2-7; v_gene: TRBV5-3; CDR3aa: CARSFNSPTSGIPYEQYF; CDR3nt: TGTGCCAGAAGCTTCAATTCGCCGACTAGCGGGATACCCTACGAGCAGTACTTC
d_gene: -; abundance: once; j_gene: TRBJ1-4; v_gene: TRBV12-5; CDR3aa: CASGLGPTGSAGKLFF; CDR3nt: TGTGCTAGTGGTTTGGGACCGACTGGATCCGCGGGAAAACTGTTTTTT